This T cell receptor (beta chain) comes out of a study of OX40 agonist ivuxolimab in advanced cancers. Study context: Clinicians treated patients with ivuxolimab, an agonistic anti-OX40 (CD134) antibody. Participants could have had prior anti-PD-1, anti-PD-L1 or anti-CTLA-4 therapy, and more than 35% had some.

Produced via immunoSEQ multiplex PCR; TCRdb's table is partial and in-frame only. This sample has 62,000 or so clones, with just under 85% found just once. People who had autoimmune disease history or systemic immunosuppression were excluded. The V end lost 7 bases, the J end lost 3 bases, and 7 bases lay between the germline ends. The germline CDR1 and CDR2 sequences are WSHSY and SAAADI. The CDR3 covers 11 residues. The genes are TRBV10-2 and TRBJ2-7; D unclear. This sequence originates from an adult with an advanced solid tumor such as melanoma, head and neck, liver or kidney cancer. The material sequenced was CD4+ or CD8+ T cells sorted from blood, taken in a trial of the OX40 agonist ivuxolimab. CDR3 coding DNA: TGCGCCAGCAATGGAAACTACGAGCAGTACTTC. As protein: CASNGNYEQYF.